A single sample is the source of the 18 T cell receptor beta chains below, sequenced in a study of blood T cells in healthy people across ages. A second PCR, run for roughly 7 to 12 cycles, used a sample-barcoded 5' primer plus a J-beta primer mix. TCRdb itself ran the 5' RACE reads through MiXCR, one entry per CDR3 protein. The table lists 800,000 to 950,000 distinct CDR3 sequences, 25% to 30% of them singletons, with roughly 10% in the top ten. These same records also appear under a second study, on T cells of mothers and their children.

Input material: blood. The receptors originated from a woman aged 40-49 years in good health.

This clonotype was observed a few times. The chain joins TRBV7-8 to TRBJ2-7; D remains ambiguous. The CDR3 is 16 residues long. Germline CDR1 and CDR2: SGHVS and FQNEAQ. The germline V and J ends were trimmed by 2 bases and 6 bases, with 20 bases remaining between them. The CDR3 here is CASSLYPGWRSTEQYF. Written as DNA, the CDR3 is TGTGCCAGCAGCTTATATCCGGGCTGGCGAAGCACCGAGCAGTACTTC.

The CDR3 reads CASRRLGARTYNEQYF. In DNA, the CDR3 is TGTGCCAGCAGGCGGTTGGGGGCACGCACCTACAATGAGCAGTACTTC. The rearrangement uses TRBV11-2 and TRBJ2-4; TRBD1 is a possible D gene (6 bases). Trimming stripped 6 bases from V and 13 bases from J, with 28 bases between. The CDR3 length is 16 residues. The germline CDR1 and CDR2 sequences are SGHAT and FQNNGV.

The chain employs TRBV7-6 and TRBJ1-4; tentative D call: TRBD1 (6 bases). CDR3 size: 18 residues. V was shortened by 11 bases and J by 10 bases, with 35 bases between the two germline ends. Germline V gene lookup returns CDR1 SGHVS and CDR2 FNYEAQ. The CDR3 region is CAGTQSDQTNRAPTKLFF. The CDR3, as DNA: TGTGCCGGCACCCAATCCGATCAGACTAACAGGGCCCCGACAAAACTGTTTTTT.

V is TRBV29-1 and J is TRBJ1-1, with 9 nucleotides matching TRBD1. Germline lookup yields CDR1 SQVTM and CDR2 ANQGSEA. The CDR3 has 13 amino acids. Trimming removed 4 bases from V and 3 bases from J; junction bases left unmatched: 3. CDR3: CSVARTGDTEAFF. The CDR3 DNA follows: TGCAGCGTTGCCCGGACAGGGGACACTGAAGCTTTCTTT.

A word on this clonotype: Just one base apart from a much larger clone, this may be a read error. V and J are TRBV6-6 and TRBJ2-1; D assignment may be TRBD1 or TRBD2 (5 bases each). This CDR3 has 11 residues. Per germline, CDR1 MNHNY and CDR2 SVGAGI (reference sequence). The CDR3 DNA reads as TGTGCCAGCAGTATTGGGGGTGAGCGGTTCTTC. It is translated as CASSIGGERFF.

The chain joins TRBV28 to TRBJ1-5, with TRBD1 as a possible D gene (5 bases). The CDR3 is made up of 14 amino acids. V lost 5 bases to trimming and J lost 6 bases, with 14 bases between them. Germline CDR1 MDHEN, CDR2 SYDVKM. CDR3 DNA: TGTGCCAGCAGTCCGACAGTGTCAATTCAGCCCCAGCATTTT. It encodes CASSPTVSIQPQHF.

The chain couples TRBV20-1 to TRBJ2-3, with 13 bases matching TRBD2. The CDR3 length is 16 residues. In germline, CDR1 is DFQATT, CDR2 SNEGSKA (reference sequence). The V and J ends lost 6 bases and 3 bases, in that order; junction bases with no gene match: 9. DNA for the CDR3: TGCAGTGCCGAGACTAGCGGGGGGCGGGTGACAGATACGCAGTATTTT. Its translation: CSAETSGGRVTDTQYF.

This clonotype came up many times. The chain combines TRBV12-3 or TRBV12-4 with TRBJ2-7; possibly TRBD1 or TRBD2 for D (5 bases each). The CDR3 sequence is 14 residues long. With 4 bases removed from V and 7 bases from J, the gap between germline ends came to 17 bases. This chain's CDR3 is CASSYRDRWEEQYF. The CDR3 DNA follows: TGTGCCAGCAGTTACCGGGACCGGTGGGAGGAGCAGTACTTC.

About this clonotype: This may be a read error, as it is one base from a much larger clone. V is TRBV28 and J is TRBJ2-7; D is unresolved. The DNA end lines up better with TRBJ2-4; the J call may be wrong. Germline CDR1 MDHEN, CDR2 SYDVKM. This CDR3 is built from 13 residues. CDR3 residues: CVSSLLAANIQYF. In DNA, the CDR3 is TGTGTCAGCAGTTTACTTGCCGCCAACATTCAGTACTTC.

Points on this clonotype: This may be a read error: a much more frequent sequence differs by one nucleotide. This chain uses TRBV20-1 with TRBJ2-5; D might be TRBD1 or TRBD2, each matching 5 bases. The J call may be incorrect, as the DNA end agrees better with TRBJ2-1. Per germline, CDR1 DFQATT and CDR2 SNEGSKA (reference sequence). The CDR3 runs to 15 residues. The CDR3 DNA is TGCAGTGCTAGAGACTCACGGGGCTTACAAGAGACCCAGTTCTTC. Translation gives CSARDSRGLQETQFF.

This clonotype was seen a handful of times. The genes are TRBV6-5 and TRBJ1-1, with D unresolved. V was cut by 0 bases and J by 5 bases, with 7 bases left in between. The germline V gene encodes CDR1 MNHEY and CDR2 SVGAGI. CDR3 length equals 13 residues. The CDR3 bases are TGTGCCAGCAGTTACTCGAGGGAGACTGAAGCTTTCTTT. Its translation is CASSYSRETEAFF.

The rearrangement uses TRBV6-6 and TRBJ2-5; D ambiguous. Judging by the DNA end, TRBJ2-7 fits better; the J call may be wrong. The CDR3 sequence is 13 residues long. CDR1 MNHNY and CDR2 SVGAGI come from the germline V gene (reference sequence). CDR3 protein: CASSYPNTYEQYF. CDR3 in DNA: TGTGCCAGCAGTTACCCGAACACCTACGAGCAGTACTTC.

V usage is TRBV12-3 or TRBV12-4 and J usage is TRBJ1-1, with D hard to call. The length of the CDR3 is 14 residues. Trimming removed 1 base from V and 3 bases from J, with 9 bases in between. The CDR3 region is CASSLGLGDTEAFF. The DNA for the CDR3 is TGTGCCAGCAGTTTAGGACTGGGTGACACTGAAGCTTTCTTT.

This clonotype was seen repeatedly, ten times or more. The chain recombines TRBV7-2 with TRBJ1-5, with D tentatively TRBD1 (6 bases). Trimming pared 1 base from V and 6 bases from J, leaving 10 bases between. CDR3 length: 14 residues. The germline V gene encodes CDR1 SGHTA and CDR2 FQGNSA. The CDR3 here is CASSLEEGGQPQHF. CDR3 coding DNA: TGTGCCAGCAGCTTAGAGGAGGGGGGTCAGCCCCAGCATTTT.

This clonotype was detected ten times or more. The chain combines TRBV24-1 with TRBJ2-7; a possible D gene is TRBD1 (6 bases). The CDR3 is 12 amino acids. V lost 4 bases, J lost 10 bases, and 13 bases lay in between. Germline V gene lookup returns CDR1 KGHDR and CDR2 SFDVKD. DNA for the CDR3: TGTGCCACCAGTGAGGGACACTACTCCCAGTACTTC. Translation gives CATSEGHYSQYF.

The genes are TRBV20-1 and TRBJ1-5; D gene uncertain. Trimming pared 5 bases from V and 0 bases from J, leaving 8 bases between. The germline V gene has CDR1 DFQATT and CDR2 SNEGSKA (reference sequence). The CDR3 length is 13 residues. CDR3 sequence reads: CSAATDSNQPQHF. In DNA, the CDR3 is TGCAGTGCTGCGACGGATAGCAATCAGCCCCAGCATTTT.

As concerns this clonotype: This may stem from a read error, because a much larger clone lies one nucleotide away. The chain has TRBV7-2 and TRBJ1-2; TRBD1 is a possible D gene (5 bases). The germline CDR1 and CDR2 sequences are SGHTA and FQGNSA. Trimming stripped 0 bases from V and 7 bases from J, with 18 bases between. CDR3 length: 16 amino acids. In nucleotides, the CDR3 is TGTGCCAGCAGCTTAGCAGTTCTCGTTCAGGGCTTTGGCTACACCTTC. It yields the protein CASSLAVLVQGFGYTF.

The chain has TRBV20-1 and TRBJ2-3, with 9 bases identical to TRBD2. J gave up 2 bases and V 3 bases, and 6 bases lay outside the gene matches. This CDR3 spans 15 amino acids. CDR1 and CDR2 (germline): DFQATT, SNEGSKA (reference sequence). DNA for the CDR3: TGCAGTGCTAGTCTTAGCGGGGGAGCCACAGATACGCAGTATTTT. Amino acids: CSASLSGGATDTQYF.